These 10 T cell receptor beta chains were all obtained from the same sample, sequenced in a study of blood T cell repertoires in COVID-19. The method was immunoSEQ multiplex PCR; TCRdb's version includes in-frame clones alone and lacks a portion of them. The data show approximately 170,000 clones, roughly 88% seen once. The sequenced material came from peripheral blood. The receptors stem from a man older than 75 with COVID-19, enrolled during active disease.

J is TRBJ2-2 and V is TRBV6-6; D not resolved. CDR3 length: 13 residues. The V end was cut by 7 bases, the J end by 6 bases, with 12 bases between. Germline CDR1 and CDR2: MNHNY and SVGAGI (reference sequence). The CDR3 loop reads CASIRYTSGELFF. As DNA, the CDR3 is TGTGCCAGCATCCGATACACATCCGGGGAGCTGTTTTTT.

The chain carries TRBV5-6 and TRBJ2-3; 12 bases map to TRBD2. J gave up 4 bases and V 2 bases, and 8 bases lay outside the gene matches. The CDR3 runs to 17 residues. CDR1 and CDR2 (germline): SGHDT, YYEEEE. For the CDR3, the DNA is TGTGCCAGCAGCTTTCTAGCGGGGGGGCCGGTCCCAGATACGCAGTATTTT. Amino acids: CASSFLAGGPVPDTQYF. The whole variable domain, filled in from reference TRBV5-6 and TRBJ2-3, reads DAGVTQSPTHLIKTRGQQVTLRCSPKSGHDTVSWYQQALGQGPQFIFQYYEEEERQRGNFPDRFSGHQFPNYSSELNVNALLLGDSALYLCASSFLAGGPVPDTQYFGPGTRLTVL.

Points on this clone: Other DNA sequences in the sample encode the same CDR3. The chain carries TRBV4-1 and TRBJ1-1, with D hard to call. The CDR3 is 14 amino acids. V shed 4 bases and J shed 8 bases, with 17 bases lying between them. Per germline, CDR1 MGHRA and CDR2 YSYEKL. The CDR3 loop reads CASSLTKNGREAFF. CDR3 nucleotides: TGCGCCAGCAGCCTCACCAAAAACGGTAGAGAAGCTTTCTTT.

J is TRBJ2-4 and V is TRBV7-9, with a tentative D call TRBD1 (6 bases). The germline CDR1 and CDR2 sequences are SEHNR and FQNEAQ (reference sequence). This CDR3 is built from 15 residues. Trimming pared 5 bases from V and 1 base from J, leaving 12 bases between. The CDR3 region is CASSGGHEAKNIQYF. The DNA for the CDR3 is TGTGCCAGCAGCGGGGGACATGAGGCCAAAAACATTCAGTACTTC.

Remarks on this clone: The same CDR3 arises from other DNA sequences in this sample as well. This chain uses TRBV4-1 with TRBJ2-5; D remains unclear. This CDR3 spans 14 amino acids. Trimming stripped 1 base from V and 3 bases from J, with 9 bases between. The germline CDR1 and CDR2 sequences are MGHRA and YSYEKL. CDR3 bases: TGCGCCAGCAGCCAAGGACAAGTCGAAGAGACCCAGTACTTC. Protein sequence: CASSQGQVEETQYF.

This clone appeared a single time. The CDR3 DNA follows: TGTGCCAGCTCACCACCGAGGGGGGGCGAAGAGACCCAGTACTTC. It yields the protein CASSPPRGGEETQYF. The chain has TRBV18 and TRBJ2-5; a weak D match, TRBD2 (7 bases). The CDR3 is 15 amino acids. Trimming shortened V by 0 bases and J by 3 bases, and 11 bases separated the two germline ends. Germline V gene lookup returns CDR1 KGHSH and CDR2 LQKENI.

This sequence joins TRBV28 and TRBJ2-7; weak D call: TRBD2 (5 bases). CDR3 length: 17 residues. With 2 bases removed from V and 5 bases from J, the gap between germline ends came to 22 bases. CDR1 and CDR2 from the germline V gene are MDHEN and SYDVKM. Here the CDR3 DNA reads TGTGCCAGCAGTTTAGTTTACCGGGTCGGGGATTTGCACGAGCAGTACTTC. Its translation is CASSLVYRVGDLHEQYF.

This clone was seen a handful of times. The chain employs TRBV7-7 and TRBJ2-1; 10 bases are shared with TRBD2. J lost 6 bases, V lost 5 bases, and 16 bases had no gene match. This CDR3 comprises 18 residues. The germline V gene has CDR1 SSHAT and CDR2 FNYEAQ (reference sequence). The CDR3 is CASSPHPGLAGVINEQFF. The CDR3 nucleotides are TGTGCCAGCAGCCCCCACCCCGGTCTAGCGGGGGTAATCAATGAGCAGTTCTTC.

This chain uses TRBV6-5 with TRBJ1-3, with TRBD1 matching over 7 bases. J lost 1 base, V lost 10 bases, and 4 bases had no gene match. Germline V gene sequence: CDR1 MNHEY, CDR2 SVGAGI. The CDR3 length is 13 residues. Here the CDR3 DNA reads TGTGCCACCCAGACAGGGTCTGGAAACACCATATATTTT. This codes for CATQTGSGNTIYF.

The V and J genes are TRBV7-9 and TRBJ1-2, with D possibly TRBD1 on 6 matching bases. Looked up from germline, CDR1 is SEHNR and CDR2 is FQNEAQ (reference sequence). This CDR3 contains 14 residues. V was clipped by 6 bases and J by 4 bases, with 15 bases between them. DNA of the CDR3: TGTGCCAGCAGAATCGGGGGGCTGAGCTATGGCTACACCTTC. Amino acids: CASRIGGLSYGYTF. Supplemented by reference TRBV7-9 and TRBJ1-2, the full variable domain reads DTGVSQNPRHKITKRGQNVTFRCDPISEHNRLYWYRQTLGQGPEFLTYFQNEAQLEKSRLLSDRFSAERPKGSFSTLEIQRTEQGDSAMYLCASRIGGLSYGYTFGSGTRLTVV.